These T cell receptor beta chains were read from a single sample in a study of CD8 T cells in Susac syndrome. TCRdb re-analysed the immunoSEQ multiplex PCR reads in MiXCR, keeping a single row per CDR3 protein. The sample carries about 300,000 distinct CDR3 sequences, 65% to 90% recorded once. The sample was CD8+ T cells from PBMCs. The receptors originated from a human donor with multiple sclerosis. CDR3s include the opening cysteine and the closing phenylalanine or tryptophan. A D gene is named only where the DNA matches it firmly. Some rows have no size entry. The others give once, few or many, or a class for an expanded clone.

TRBJ2-1 | few | TRBD1 | TRBV4-1 | CASSQGTGAYNEQFF
TRBJ2-1 | few | TRBD2 | TRBV6-1 | CASSAVGTSGVREQFF
TRBJ2-3 | - | TRBD2 | TRBV3-1 | CASSQILAGGRRADTQYF
TRBJ2-7 | - | TRBD1 | TRBV20-1 | CSARDRDRGFYEQYF
TRBJ1-2 | - | - | TRBV20-1 | CSARSQWGYTF
TRBJ2-1 | - | - | TRBV4-3 | CASSQDRDTYYNEQFF
TRBJ2-7 | - | TRBD2 | TRBV25-1 | CASSETSGISYEQYF
TRBJ1-2 | - | TRBD1 | TRBV12-3/TRBV12-4 | CASSVGQGPYGYTF
TRBJ2-1 | - | - | TRBV12-3/TRBV12-4 | CASSLDGNDEQFF
TRBJ2-1 | - | - | TRBV30 | CAWSVLWNEQFF
TRBJ2-7 | - | - | TRBV14 | CASSQEGRQPKSYEQYF
TRBJ1-1 | once | - | TRBV19 | CASSISNNEAFF
TRBJ2-3 | - | - | TRBV21-1 | CASSRTVSLLDTQYF
TRBJ2-1 | - | - | TRBV6-5 | CASSYSGTSPYNEQFF
TRBJ2-1 | once | - | TRBV7-2 | CASSPTGTGAKGQFF
TRBJ2-2 | - | - | TRBV12-3/TRBV12-4 | CASSFETVNTGELFF
TRBJ2-7 | - | TRBD1 | TRBV20-1 | CSAKVDRGDYEQYF
TRBJ2-6 | - | - | TRBV21-1 | CASSDKSSGANVLTF
TRBJ1-1 | - | - | TRBV4-1 | CASSQDYDSTEAFF
TRBJ2-1 | - | - | TRBV2 | CASRRKTGRRSYNEQFF
TRBJ1-5 | - | - | TRBV12-5 | CASAWGNQPQHF
TRBJ2-7 | - | - | TRBV28 | CASKYTHSSYEQYF
TRBJ2-7 | - | - | TRBV6-2/TRBV6-3 | CASRTGTNPSYEQYF
TRBJ1-5 | - | - | TRBV11-2 | CASSLHPNQPQHF
TRBJ2-7 | few | - | TRBV7-6 | CASSLASNEQYF
TRBJ1-5 | - | TRBD1 | TRBV2 | CASSRGPPQGGQPQHF
TRBJ2-1 | - | - | TRBV2 | CASSERGGRDEQFF
TRBJ2-1 | - | - | TRBV6-1 | CASIPTLSYNEQFF
TRBJ2-7 | - | TRBD1 | TRBV19 | CASSSEGQGAGYEQYF
TRBJ2-2 | - | - | TRBV9 | CASSVVSAGELFF
TRBJ2-3 | once | TRBD2 | TRBV6-5 | CASSYRLAGASDTQYF
TRBJ2-3 | - | TRBD2 | TRBV20-1 | CSVRRNSGSMPDTQYF
TRBJ2-5 | few | TRBD2 | TRBV7-2 | CASSSLGLGRETQYF
TRBJ2-4 | - | - | TRBV27 | CASRLGMGDIQYF
TRBJ2-7 | - | - | TRBV12-3/TRBV12-4 | CASSFSEVPYEQYF
TRBJ1-2 | - | - | TRBV9 | CASSPRQVGGGYGYTF
TRBJ2-1 | few | TRBD2 | TRBV5-4 | CASSHPGLAGEYYNEQFF
TRBJ2-3 | - | - | TRBV19 | CASQDGGTDTQYF
TRBJ2-7 | - | - | TRBV7-9 | CASSLESHTRPYEQYF
TRBJ1-5 | - | - | TRBV19 | CASSPVGGASKQPQHF
TRBJ1-1 | - | - | TRBV12-3/TRBV12-4 | CASSLSEFPGRNTEAFF
TRBJ2-5 | - | - | TRBV6-5 | CASSHLLARPQYF
TRBJ2-7 | - | - | TRBV4-3 | CASSQDGRHEQYF
TRBJ1-2 | - | TRBD1 | TRBV6-2/TRBV6-3 | CASSLTTGAHGYTF
TRBJ2-7 | - | - | TRBV19 | CASSMWDDEQYF
TRBJ2-3 | - | TRBD2 | TRBV20-1 | CSARGTSGRKDTQYF
TRBJ2-1 | - | TRBD1 | TRBV27 | CASREHRDREEDEQFF
TRBJ1-2 | - | TRBD1 | TRBV6-5 | CASSSTGDGYTF
TRBJ2-2 | - | - | TRBV6-5 | CASSYSGEGTTGELFF
TRBJ1-2 | - | - | TRBV19 | CAIQRDGYGYTF
TRBJ1-3 | - | - | TRBV27 | CASSRDSGNTIYF
TRBJ1-1 | - | - | TRBV29-1 | CSALDSGTEAFF
TRBJ2-7 | - | - | TRBV11-1 | CASSSPGQGREDYEQYF
TRBJ2-7 | few | - | TRBV6-1 | CASSYAETLEQYF
TRBJ2-1 | - | TRBD1 | TRBV7-9 | CASSPGQGHDEQFF
TRBJ2-5 | - | TRBD1 | TRBV28 | CASRTGTGTQYF
TRBJ2-1 | - | TRBD1 | TRBV7-9 | CASSPIGQGAENEQVF